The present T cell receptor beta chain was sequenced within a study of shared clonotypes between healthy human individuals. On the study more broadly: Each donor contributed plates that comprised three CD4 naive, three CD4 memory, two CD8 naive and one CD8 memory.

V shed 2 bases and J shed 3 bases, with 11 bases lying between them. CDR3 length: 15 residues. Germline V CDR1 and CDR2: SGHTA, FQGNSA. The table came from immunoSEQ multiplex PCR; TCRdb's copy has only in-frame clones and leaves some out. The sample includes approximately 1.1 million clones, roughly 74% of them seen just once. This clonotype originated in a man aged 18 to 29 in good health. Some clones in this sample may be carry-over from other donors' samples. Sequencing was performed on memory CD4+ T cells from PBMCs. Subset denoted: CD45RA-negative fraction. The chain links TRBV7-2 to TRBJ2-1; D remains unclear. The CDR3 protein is CASSLYQGLYNEQFF. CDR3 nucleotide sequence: TGTGCCAGCAGCTTATACCAAGGCCTCTACAATGAGCAGTTCTTC. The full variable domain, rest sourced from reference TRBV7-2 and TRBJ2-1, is GAGVSQSPSNKVTEKGKDVELRCDPISGHTALYWYRQSLGQGLEFLIYFQGNSAPDKSGLPSDRFSAERTGGSVSTLTIQRTQQEDSAVYLCASSLYQGLYNEQFFGPGTRLTVL.